This entry lists 26 T cell receptor beta chains sequenced from one sample in a study of neoadjuvant nivolumab and ipilimumab in lung cancer. TCRdb's copy holds only in-frame clones and misses some; the assay was immunoSEQ multiplex PCR. The profile shows about 6,900 clones, 70% to 80% of them singletons. This specimen was tumor tissue, taken after neoadjuvant nivolumab, alone or with ipilimumab, at or shortly before surgery. Receptors originate from an adult with non-small cell lung cancer.

The chain combines TRBV5-1 with TRBJ1-1, with D possibly being TRBD1 (5 bases). CDR1 is SGHRS, CDR2 YFSETQ, per germline. The CDR3 totals 14 residues. V lost 0 bases and J lost 6, with 12 bases in between. DNA of the CDR3: TGCGCCAGCAGCTTGGAAGCCAGGGTCCCTGAAGCTTTCTTT. Translating gives CASSLEARVPEAFF.

This chain joins TRBV25-1 and TRBJ1-2; D might be TRBD1 (6 bases). The CDR3 runs 14 residues. V was cut by 2 bases and J by 12 bases, with 19 bases left in between. From germline, CDR1 is MGHDK and CDR2 SYGVNS. CDR3 protein: CASSEPPGAYVDTF. CDR3 bases: TGTGCCAGCAGTGAACCCCCGGGGGCCTATGTTGACACCTTC.

V is TRBV11-2 and J is TRBJ1-1; D is possibly TRBD1 (5 bases). Trimming removed 3 bases at V and 6 bases at J, with 8 bases between. The length of the CDR3 is 12 residues. Germline V gene sequence: CDR1 SGHAT, CDR2 FQNNGV. The CDR3 DNA reads TGTGCCAGCAGCTTGGGGCCCTCTGAAGCTTTCTTT. Amino acids: CASSLGPSEAFF. Together with reference TRBV11-2 and TRBJ1-1, the CDR3 gives the full variable domain: EAGVAQSPRYKIIEKRQSVAFWCNPISGHATLYWYQQILGQGPKLLIQFQNNGVVDDSQLPKDRFSAERLKGVDSTLKIQPAKLEDSAVYLCASSLGPSEAFFGQGTRLTVV.

The chain carries TRBV7-8 and TRBJ2-7, with D maybe TRBD2 (6 bases). V gave up 1 base and J gave up 3 bases, with 16 bases separating them. CDR3 size: 16 residues. CDR1 is SGHVS and CDR2 is FQNEAQ in the germline V gene. As DNA, the CDR3 is TGTGCCAGCAGCTTAGAGTGGGGAACCGGGGGCTACGAGCAGTACTTC. The encoded protein is CASSLEWGTGGYEQYF.

The V gene is TRBV2, the J gene TRBJ2-1, with 11 bases identical to TRBD2. With V trimmed by 1 base and J by 8 bases, 4 bases remained unmatched. This CDR3 region has 15 residues. Germline V gives CDR1 SNHLY, CDR2 FYNNEI. This chain's CDR3 is CASSEEGLAVDEQFF. CDR3 DNA sequence: TGTGCCAGCAGTGAAGAGGGACTAGCGGTAGATGAGCAGTTCTTC.

The genes are TRBV9 and TRBJ2-3, with 12 bases matching TRBD2. CDR3 length: 17 amino acids. Germline assignment: CDR1 SGDLS and CDR2 YYNGEE. The ends lost 0 bases at V and 2 bases at J; junction bases unmatched: 4. For the CDR3, the DNA is TGTGCCAGCAGCGTAGAGGCTAGCGGGGGGGACACAGATACGCAGTATTTT. This gives the protein CASSVEASGGDTDTQYF. The entire variable domain, with the rest obtained from reference TRBV9 and TRBJ2-3, is as follows: DSGVTQTPKHLITATGQRVTLRCSPRSGDLSVYWYQQSLDQGLQFLIQYYNGEERAKGNILERFSAQQFPDLHSELNLSSLELGDSALYFCASSVEASGGDTDTQYFGPGTRLTVL.

This chain joins TRBV29-1 and TRBJ2-1, with 15 bases aligning to TRBD2. After removal of 4 bases from V and 15 bases from J, the junction contained 7 bases not matched to a gene. Germline lookup yields CDR1 SQVTM and CDR2 ANQGSEA. The CDR3 totals 13 residues. CDR3 coding DNA: TGCAGCGTTGGGACTAGCGGGAGGGCCACCCCGTTCTTC. Amino acid sequence: CSVGTSGRATPFF.

This clone showed up just a few times. The chain links TRBV5-6 to TRBJ2-1, with D hard to call. Germline V gives CDR1 SGHDT, CDR2 YYEEEE. The V and J ends lost 0 bases and 0 bases respectively, with 13 bases between them. CDR3 length equals 17 residues. CDR3 sequence (DNA): TGTGCCAGCAGCTTGGGTTTTAAGCCGAGCTCCTACAATGAGCAGTTCTTC. Protein sequence: CASSLGFKPSSYNEQFF.

This chain links TRBV11-2 with TRBJ2-2; 7 positions agree with TRBD1. Per the germline V gene, CDR1 is SGHAT and CDR2 is FQNNGV. The CDR3 runs to 15 residues. With V trimmed by 3 bases and J by 4 bases, 5 bases remained unmatched. DNA of the CDR3: TGTGCCAGCAGCTTGTCAGGGGGAAGCACCGGGGAGCTGTTTTTT. This sequence encodes CASSLSGGSTGELFF.

The chain couples TRBV5-4 to TRBJ2-7; weak D call: TRBD1 (5 bases). Germline V lookup: CDR1 SGHNT, CDR2 YYREEE (reference sequence). CDR3 length: 15 residues. V was pared by 0 bases and J by 4 bases, with 14 bases between. In nucleotides, the CDR3 is TGTGCCAGCAGCTTGGGTCAGGGTTTTTATTACGAGCAGTACTTC. Residues: CASSLGQGFYYEQYF.

The rearrangement uses TRBV28 and TRBJ2-2; D unresolved. The CDR3 extends over 16 amino acids. V gave up 6 bases and J gave up 3 bases, with 17 bases separating them. In germline, CDR1 is MDHEN, CDR2 SYDVKM. The DNA of the CDR3 is TGTGCCAGCAGCTACGCCCGAACTGGTTACACCGGGGAGCTGTTTTTT. Protein sequence: CASSYARTGYTGELFF.

A few counts support this clone. The genes are TRBV4-1 and TRBJ2-4, with 9 bases identical to TRBD2. Germline assignment: CDR1 MGHRA and CDR2 YSYEKL. The CDR3 consists of 16 residues. Losses at the gene ends were 1 base for V and 5 bases for J; bases not matched to a gene: 6. The CDR3 is CASSQAASGNQNIQYF. The CDR3 region has the DNA TGCGCCAGCAGCCAAGCGGCTAGCGGGAATCAAAACATTCAGTACTTC.

The CDR3: CASSDDRTSPDNEQFF. In nucleotides, the CDR3 is TGTGCCAGCAGTGACGATAGGACTAGCCCGGACAATGAGCAGTTCTTC. The rearrangement joins TRBV25-1 to TRBJ2-1, with TRBD2 identical over 8 bases. Trimming at V came to 3 bases and at J to 5 bases, leaving 9 bases not matched to a gene. The germline CDR1 and CDR2 sequences are MGHDK and SYGVNS. The CDR3 covers 16 residues.

In its sample, this clone was seen once. This sequence joins TRBV5-1 and TRBJ2-7; 10 bases align to TRBD2. Germline assignment: CDR1 SGHRS and CDR2 YFSETQ. The CDR3 has 15 amino acids. The ends lost 3 bases at V and 0 bases at J; junction bases unmatched: 3. Written as DNA, the CDR3 is TGCGCCAGCAGCTGGGGACTAGCGTACTCCTACGAGCAGTACTTC. Its protein product is CASSWGLAYSYEQYF.

The CDR3 loop is CASSLAVGQGSNIQYF. CDR3 nucleotide sequence: TGCGCCAGCAGCTTGGCCGTTGGACAGGGGTCGAACATTCAGTACTTC. This chain joins TRBV5-1 and TRBJ2-4, with 9 nucleotides matching TRBD1. This CDR3 is 16 amino acids long. From germline, CDR1 is SGHRS and CDR2 YFSETQ. The V and J ends lost 0 bases and 7 bases, in that order; junction bases with no gene match: 8. Filled out from reference TRBV5-1 and TRBJ2-4, the complete variable domain reads KAGVTQTPRYLIKTRGQQVTLSCSPISGHRSVSWYQQTPGQGLQFLFEYFSETQRNKGNFPGRFSGRQFSNSRSEMNVSTLELGDSALYLCASSLAVGQGSNIQYFGAGTRLSVL.

The chain carries TRBV28 and TRBJ2-3; 7 nucleotides line up with TRBD1. Germline V lookup: CDR1 MDHEN, CDR2 SYDVKM. V lost 7 bases, J lost 3 bases, and 13 bases stayed unmatched. This CDR3 comprises 16 residues. CDR3 protein: CASTPLQTGMTDTQYF. DNA for the CDR3: TGTGCCAGCACCCCCCTACAGACAGGGATGACAGATACGCAGTATTTT.

V usage is TRBV18 and J usage is TRBJ2-1; 9 bases line up with TRBD1. The CDR3 spans 16 residues. The J segment lost 4 bases and the V segment lost 5 bases, leaving 9 bases of the junction unmatched. From germline, CDR1 is KGHSH and CDR2 LQKENI. The CDR3 is CASSLRSGQGYNEQFF. The CDR3 DNA reads TGTGCCAGCTCATTACGGTCTGGACAGGGGTACAATGAGCAGTTCTTC. The full variable domain, its missing parts supplied by reference TRBV18 and TRBJ2-1, is NAGVMQNPRHLVRRRGQEARLRCSPMKGHSHVYWYRQLPEEGLKFMVYLQKENIIDESGMPKERFSAEFPKEGPSILRIQQVVRGDSAAYFCASSLRSGQGYNEQFFGPGTRLTVL.

CDR3 DNA: TGCGCCAGCAGTATGTATGACGGTAACGAGCAGTACTTC. This encodes CASSMYDGNEQYF. The V and J genes are TRBV10-1 and TRBJ2-7, with D unclear. The CDR3 is 13 amino acids. Trimming left V 5 bases short and J 5 bases short, with 13 bases between. From germline, CDR1 is WNHNN and CDR2 SYGVQD (reference sequence).

The CDR3 bases are TGTGCCAGTAAAGCGGGAGGGCCAACAGATACGCAGTATTTT. As protein: CASKAGGPTDTQYF. The chain carries TRBV19 and TRBJ2-3; 10 bases are a match to TRBD2. V trimming: 7 bases; J trimming: 3 bases; junction bases outside the gene matches: 4. Germline assignment: CDR1 LNHDA and CDR2 SQIVND (reference sequence). CDR3 length: 14 amino acids.

The table lists this clone with a few counts. V usage is TRBV5-1 and J usage is TRBJ2-2; 7 nucleotides line up with TRBD2. V lost 1 base to trimming and J lost 7 bases; unmatched junction nucleotides: 10. Germline-derived CDR1 and CDR2 are SGHRS and YFSETQ. The CDR3 contains 16 residues. The CDR3 sequence: CASSLRGGSTSGELFF. Written as DNA, the CDR3 is TGCGCCAGCAGCTTGCGAGGCGGGAGTACAAGCGGGGAGCTGTTTTTT. Complete variable domain (other parts from reference TRBV5-1 and TRBJ2-2): KAGVTQTPRYLIKTRGQQVTLSCSPISGHRSVSWYQQTPGQGLQFLFEYFSETQRNKGNFPGRFSGRQFSNSRSEMNVSTLELGDSALYLCASSLRGGSTSGELFFGEGSRLTVL.

A few counts support this clone. The chain is built from TRBV5-4 and TRBJ2-2, with D possibly TRBD2 on 5 matching bases. CDR3 length: 15 residues. Germline V gene data show CDR1 as SGHNT and CDR2 as YYREEE (reference sequence). With 5 bases removed from V and 4 bases from J, the gap between germline ends came to 15 bases. CDR3: CASRTEVAGTGELFF. The CDR3, as DNA: TGTGCCAGCAGGACGGAAGTCGCGGGCACCGGGGAGCTGTTTTTT. Full variable domain (outside the CDR3, taken from reference TRBV5-4 and TRBJ2-2): ETGVTQSPTHLIKTRGQQVTLRCSSQSGHNTVSWYQQALGQGPQFIFQYYREEENGRGNFPPRFSGLQFPNYSSELNVNALELDDSALYLCASRTEVAGTGELFFGEGSRLTVL.

The chain couples TRBV19 to TRBJ1-2; D unclear. Germline lookup yields CDR1 LNHDA and CDR2 SQIVND (reference sequence). The CDR3 spans 14 residues. Between the trimmed V and J ends, which lost 7 bases and 4 bases, there was a span of 16 bases. CDR3 sequence (DNA): TGTGCCAGTATGAAGACAAACCAGCTCTATGGCTACACCTTC. Protein product: CASMKTNQLYGYTF.

V usage is TRBV4-1 and J usage is TRBJ2-3, with D perhaps assigned TRBD1 or TRBD2 (5 bases each). CDR3 size: 14 residues. Germline V gene lookup returns CDR1 MGHRA and CDR2 YSYEKL. V was cut by 2 bases and J by 14 bases, with 20 bases left in between. The CDR3 DNA sequence: TGCGCCAGCAGCCAACCTGAGGGGCCCTATCAAGGGTATTTT. Amino acids: CASSQPEGPYQGYF.

This chain uses TRBV18 with TRBJ1-1; a possible D gene is TRBD1 (5 bases). The V and J ends lost 3 bases and 0 bases respectively, with 8 bases between them. The CDR3 totals 14 residues. Germline CDR1 reads KGHSH; CDR2 reads LQKENI. This CDR3 reads CASSPTALNTEAFF. Written as DNA, the CDR3 is TGTGCCAGCTCACCGACAGCCCTGAACACTGAAGCTTTCTTT. Full variable domain (rest looked up from reference TRBV18 and TRBJ1-1): NAGVMQNPRHLVRRRGQEARLRCSPMKGHSHVYWYRQLPEEGLKFMVYLQKENIIDESGMPKERFSAEFPKEGPSILRIQQVVRGDSAAYFCASSPTALNTEAFFGQGTRLTVV.

The CDR3 reads CASSPNKGQGSNQPQHF. In nucleotides, the CDR3 is TGTGCCAGCAGTCCAAACAAGGGACAGGGGAGCAATCAGCCCCAGCATTTT. The chain combines TRBV27 with TRBJ1-5; 10 positions match TRBD1. Germline-derived CDR1 and CDR2 are MNHEY and SMNVEV (reference sequence). The CDR3 has 17 residues. J was trimmed by 1 base and V by 5 bases; bases with no gene match: 8.

J is TRBJ2-1 and V is TRBV5-5; D tentatively fits TRBD1 or TRBD2 (6 bases each). Germline values: CDR1 SGHKS, CDR2 YYEKEE (reference sequence). The CDR3 has 13 amino acids. Trimming pared 7 bases from V and 9 bases from J, leaving 17 bases between. The CDR3 coding sequence is TGTGCCAGCCGTGAGTGGGGGGCGGTTGAGCAGTTCTTC. This translates into CASREWGAVEQFF.